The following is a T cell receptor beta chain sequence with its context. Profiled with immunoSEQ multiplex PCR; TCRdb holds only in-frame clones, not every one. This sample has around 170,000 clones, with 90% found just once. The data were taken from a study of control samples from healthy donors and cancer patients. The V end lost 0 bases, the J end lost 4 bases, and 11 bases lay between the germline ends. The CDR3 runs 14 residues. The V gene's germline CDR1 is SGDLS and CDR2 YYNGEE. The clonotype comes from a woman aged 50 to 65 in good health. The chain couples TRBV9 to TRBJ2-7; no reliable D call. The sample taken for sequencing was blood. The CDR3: CASSVGIDWYEQYF. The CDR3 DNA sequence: TGTGCCAGCAGCGTAGGTATAGATTGGTACGAGCAGTACTTC.